The present TCR beta chain was sequenced within a study of regulatory T cells in long-lasting Graves disease. Study-wide findings and caveats: It was in persistent disease that TRBV28, TRBJ1-2 and TRBJ2-5 were favored.

Looked up from germline, CDR1 is PRHDT and CDR2 is FYEKMQ (reference sequence). J lost 8 bases, V lost 5 bases, and 8 bases had no gene match. The CDR3 loop spans 14 amino acids. iRepertoire HTBI primers and Arm-PCR of CDR3 regions built TCR beta libraries. TCRdb reprocessed the multiplex PCR reads via MiXCR and lists one record per CDR3 protein. The profile shows hundreds of thousands of distinct CDR3 sequences, 21% of them singletons. Points on this clonotype: Its antigen remains unknown.

The time point: persistent/refractory GD, antithyroid drugs over 5 years with positive TRAb. Researchers made the TCR library from RNA that was extracted from PBMCs. The sample consisted of peripheral blood mononuclear cells (PBMCs), taken when the disease was refractory, from a patient treated with antithyroid drugs. The chain combines TRBV13 with TRBJ1-4, with TRBD1 matching over 7 bases. The origin of this receptor is a female donor with Graves disease. CDR3 protein: CASSRRQGGEKLFF. CDR3 DNA sequence: TGTGCCAGCAGCCGAAGACAGGGAGGAGAAAAACTGTTTTTT.